These 20 T cell receptor beta chains came from one sample sequenced in a study of CD8 T cells in ankylosing spondylitis. TCRdb fed the 5' RACE reads into MiXCR, producing one record per CDR3 protein. This sample has 250,000 to 400,000 distinct CDR3 sequences, with roughly 12% found just once. Specimen: blood, either unsorted or a sorted T cell fraction (not recorded which). The receptors come from a female donor with ankylosing spondylitis or in good health (not recorded which).

This clonotype has at least ten counts. The chain uses TRBV7-2 and TRBJ2-7, with 9 bases matching TRBD2. Germline V gene lookup returns CDR1 SGHTA and CDR2 FQGNSA. J gave up 2 bases and V 5 bases, and 4 bases lay outside the gene matches. CDR3 length: 14 amino acids. CDR3 DNA: TGTGCCAGCAGCCCTAGCGGGGCCACCTACGAGCAGTACTTC. It yields the protein CASSPSGATYEQYF.

V gene TRBV3-1 combines with J gene TRBJ2-3; D is perhaps TRBD2 (5 bases). Germline CDR1 and CDR2: LGHDT and YNNKEL (reference sequence). Trimming took 2 bases from V and 3 from J, leaving 9 bases between them. The length of the CDR3 is 14 residues. The CDR3 sequence is CASSQFGETDTQYF. The CDR3 region has the DNA TGTGCCAGCAGCCAATTCGGGGAGACAGATACGCAGTATTTT.

The J gene is TRBJ2-5, the V gene TRBV5-1; D is possibly TRBD2 (5 bases). The CDR3 has 11 amino acids. Germline CDR1 is SGHRS and CDR2 is YFSETQ. Deletions cut 6 bases from V and 5 bases from J, with 8 bases between. The CDR3 DNA is TGCGCCAGCACGGAGGAGGAGACCCAGTACTTC. Translation: CASTEEETQYF.

This clonotype was seen more than once but under ten times. The chain carries TRBV20-1 and TRBJ2-1; 7 bases agree with TRBD2. The germline CDR1 and CDR2 sequences are DFQATT and SNEGSKA (reference sequence). V shed 5 bases and J 1 base; nucleotides not matched to a gene: 5. The CDR3 sequence is 14 residues long. CDR3 coding DNA: TGCAGTGCTTCCCTTAGCGGGTCCTACAATGAGCAGTTCTTC. It translates to CSASLSGSYNEQFF.

The chain uses TRBV20-1 and TRBJ2-7; either TRBD1 or TRBD2 may fit D (5 bases each). V gave up 1 base and J gave up 6 bases, with 16 bases separating them. The CDR3 extends over 14 amino acids. Looked up from germline, CDR1 is DFQATT and CDR2 is SNEGSKA (reference sequence). The CDR3 sequence: CSARVQDSRSEQYF. The CDR3 bases are TGCAGTGCTAGAGTACAGGACTCCCGATCCGAGCAGTACTTC.

This clonotype was observed at least ten times. The chain combines TRBV6-1 with TRBJ2-1; 10 nucleotides line up with TRBD2. The CDR3 length is 15 residues. V gave up 2 bases and J gave up 8 bases; unmatched junction bases: 6. Germline V gives CDR1 MNHNS, CDR2 SASEGT. CDR3 bases: TGTGCCAGCAGTGAACTAGCGGGAGATGCGGATGAGCAGTTCTTC. It codes for CASSELAGDADEQFF.

This clonotype was observed many times. The chain recombines TRBV20-1 with TRBJ2-7, with 8 bases identical to TRBD2. Germline V gene lookup returns CDR1 DFQATT and CDR2 SNEGSKA (reference sequence). Losses at the gene ends were 3 bases for V and 3 bases for J; bases not matched to a gene: 4. The CDR3 extends over 13 amino acids. CDR3 residues: CSASTGTSYEQYF. The CDR3 DNA reads TGCAGTGCTAGTACCGGGACTAGCTACGAGCAGTACTTC.

This clonotype was counted many times. This chain joins TRBV5-1 and TRBJ2-1, with 7 bases matching TRBD2. The junction had 15 bases not matched to a gene; V was cut back by 9 bases and J by 3 bases. CDR1 and CDR2 from the germline V gene are SGHRS and YFSETQ. This CDR3 is built from 16 residues. In DNA form, the CDR3 reads TGCGCCAACAAATGGAGCTTTCCTAGCGGCTACAATGAGCAGTTCTTC. This codes for CANKWSFPSGYNEQFF. Combining the CDR3 with reference TRBV5-1 and TRBJ2-1 gives the whole variable domain KAGVTQTPRYLIKTRGQQVTLSCSPISGHRSVSWYQQTPGQGLQFLFEYFSETQRNKGNFPGRFSGRQFSNSRSEMNVSTLELGDSALYLCANKWSFPSGYNEQFFGPGTRLTVL.

V gene TRBV5-1 combines with J gene TRBJ1-2; 7 positions match TRBD1. CDR3 length: 14 residues. Germline lookup yields CDR1 SGHRS and CDR2 YFSETQ. Losses at the gene ends were 4 bases for V and 8 bases for J; bases not matched to a gene: 11. CDR3 nucleotide sequence: TGCGCCAGCAGCCAACCGGACAGGACAGGAGGCTACACCTTC. Protein sequence: CASSQPDRTGGYTF.

This clonotype turned up a few times. The rearrangement uses TRBV6-2 or TRBV6-3 and TRBJ2-2; 7 positions agree with TRBD2. CDR1 is MNHEY, CDR2 SVGEGT, per germline. The CDR3 totals 17 residues. V was clipped by 7 bases and J by 1 base; unmatched bases: 12. The DNA of the CDR3 is TGTGCCAGCACCCAGGCCAGGGCTAGCGGGAACACCGGGGAGCTGTTTTTT. Encoded protein: CASTQARASGNTGELFF.

Many counts were recorded for this clonotype. The J gene is TRBJ2-3, the V gene TRBV27; D not resolved. The CDR3 length is 14 residues. The V gene's germline CDR1 is MNHEY and CDR2 SMNVEV (reference sequence). Trimming pared 7 bases from V and 0 bases from J, leaving 11 bases between. In DNA form, the CDR3 reads TGTGCCAGCAAACCTAACTTTAGCACAGATACGCAGTATTTT. It codes for CASKPNFSTDTQYF.

This clonotype was detected a few times. The rearrangement links TRBV20-1 to TRBJ1-4; D remains ambiguous. This CDR3 spans 14 amino acids. Per the germline V gene, CDR1 is DFQATT and CDR2 is SNEGSKA (reference sequence). V lost 3 bases, J lost 0 bases, and 8 bases lay in between. The CDR3 protein is CSASVGATNEKLFF. The CDR3 DNA reads as TGCAGTGCTAGCGTGGGAGCAACTAATGAAAAACTGTTTTTT.

This clonotype was counted at least ten times. V gene TRBV20-1 combines with J gene TRBJ2-5; the match to TRBD2 covers 7 bases. V was clipped by 2 bases and J by 3 bases; unmatched bases: 9. The CDR3 totals 15 residues. The V gene's germline CDR1 is DFQATT and CDR2 SNEGSKA (reference sequence). The CDR3 DNA reads TGCAGTGCTAGAAACGGACTAGTCTGGGAAGAGACCCAGTACTTC. It yields the protein CSARNGLVWEETQYF.

As to this clonotype: At one boundary the junction diverges from the germline segment, which might be a read error. V usage is TRBV20-1 and J usage is TRBJ2-3, with 7 bases that match TRBD2. CDR1 DFQATT and CDR2 SNEGSKA come from the germline V gene (reference sequence). The CDR3 extends over 16 amino acids. The CDR3 reads CCAIPRVQRDTDTQYF. DNA of the CDR3: TGCTGTGCCATCCCCCGAGTCCAGCGGGACACAGATACGCAGTATTTT.

This clonotype has a count of ten or more. The CDR3 sequence is CASRGGRVNTEAFF. In DNA, the CDR3 is TGTGCCAGCAGGGGGGGACGTGTTAACACTGAAGCTTTCTTT. This sequence joins TRBV6-2 or TRBV6-3 and TRBJ1-1; tentative D call: TRBD1 (5 bases). The V end was cut by 6 bases, the J end by 2 bases, with 13 bases between. Germline V gene data show CDR1 as MNHEY and CDR2 as SVGEGT. CDR3 length: 14 amino acids.

This clonotype has at least ten counts. This rearrangement joins TRBV20-1 to TRBJ2-2; 10 nucleotides align to TRBD2. The V and J ends lost 6 bases and 4 bases, in that order; junction bases with no gene match: 14. The germline V gene has CDR1 DFQATT and CDR2 SNEGSKA (reference sequence). This CDR3 spans 17 amino acids. CDR3 nucleotide sequence: TGCAGTGCACCTCACCCATCTAGCGGGAGAGTCACCGGGGAGCTGTTTTTT. This gives the protein CSAPHPSSGRVTGELFF.

This chain uses TRBV27 with TRBJ1-1; D gene uncertain. This CDR3 is built from 16 residues. Trimming pared 1 base from V and 4 bases from J, leaving 16 bases between. From germline, CDR1 is MNHEY and CDR2 SMNVEV (reference sequence). The CDR3 coding sequence is TGTGCCAGCAGTTTATTGTGGATTAGAAGTAGCACTGAAGCTTTCTTT. Protein sequence: CASSLLWIRSSTEAFF.

There are many counts of this clonotype. The chain uses TRBV7-2 and TRBJ2-1; D remains unclear. Trimming removed 0 bases at V and 10 bases at J, with 10 bases between. There are 13 residues in the CDR3. Germline V CDR1 and CDR2: SGHTA, FQGNSA. CDR3 bases: TGTGCCAGCAGCTTAGCGCCCCAAGGCGAGCAGTTCTTC. Its protein product is CASSLAPQGEQFF.

The sample holds a few counts of this clonotype. V and J are TRBV5-1 and TRBJ2-7; the D gene could be TRBD1 or TRBD2 (6 bases each). The length of the CDR3 is 14 residues. V was shortened by 0 bases and J by 8 bases, with 15 bases between the two germline ends. Germline V lookup: CDR1 SGHRS, CDR2 YFSETQ. The CDR3 coding sequence is TGCGCCAGCAGCTTGGAAGGGGGGTTGGAGAAGCAGTACTTC. Its protein product is CASSLEGGLEKQYF.

This clonotype came up many times. This chain links TRBV12-3 or TRBV12-4 with TRBJ1-5; D may be TRBD1 (5 bases). V was shortened by 5 bases and J by 2 bases, with 13 bases between the two germline ends. This CDR3 contains 15 residues. CDR3 sequence (DNA): TGTGCCAGCAGTCCTCGGGGGTATGGCAATCAGCCCCAGCATTTT. Its translation is CASSPRGYGNQPQHF.